These 8 T cell receptor beta chains were sequenced from one sample in a study of cytomegalovirus exposure and HLA in healthy donors (dated 2017 in TCRdb). Libraries were built with the immunoSEQ multiplex PCR assay. A mixture of 60 forward primers for TCR Vbeta segments and 13 reverse primers for TCR Jbeta segments was used in the multiplex PCR. TCRdb carries this immuneACCESS record with in-frame sequences only. Its versions omit some clonotypes, under half of them owing to an unresolved V gene in the studies checked, with the rest unexplained. Recorded for this sample are approximately 150,000 clones; about four fifths of them occurred a single time. 6.5% to 8.5% of the sample goes to the ten largest clones. Sequenced input: PBMCs. These receptors were collected from a man younger than 45 in good health and CMV-seropositive.

The chain links TRBV9 to TRBJ1-2, with D hard to call. The V end was cut by 1 base, the J end by 4 bases, with 14 bases between. The CDR3 totals 15 residues. The germline V gene encodes CDR1 SGDLS and CDR2 YYNGEE. CDR3 nucleotide sequence: TGTGCCAGCAGCGTATTTGCGAGGTCGAGCTATGGCTACACCTTC. Translation gives CASSVFARSSYGYTF.

The gene calls are TRBV6-5 and TRBJ2-1; the D gene is possibly TRBD2 (6 bases). From germline, CDR1 is MNHEY and CDR2 SVGAGI. Deletions cut 5 bases from V and 8 bases from J, with 16 bases between. The CDR3 is 14 residues long. In nucleotides, the CDR3 is TGTGCCAGCAGTACCCGGGACTCCATGGATGAGCAGTTCTTC. The encoded protein is CASSTRDSMDEQFF.

V usage is TRBV5-8 and J usage is TRBJ2-1; 7 nucleotides agree with TRBD2. V shed 3 bases and J 0 bases; nucleotides not matched to a gene: 3. This CDR3 is 15 amino acids long. Per the germline V gene, CDR1 is SGHTS and CDR2 is YDEGEE. The CDR3 here is CASSWGLSSYNEQFF. DNA of the CDR3: TGTGCCAGCAGCTGGGGACTAAGCTCCTACAATGAGCAGTTCTTC.

The chain employs TRBV2 and TRBJ1-2, with 10 nucleotides matching TRBD1. Per germline, CDR1 SNHLY and CDR2 FYNNEI. This CDR3 comprises 14 residues. The V segment lost 7 bases and the J segment 3 bases; nucleotides outside the gene matches: 5. The CDR3 is CASNADRGDYGYTF. CDR3 bases: TGTGCCAGCAACGCGGACAGGGGGGACTATGGCTACACCTTC.

Only a few counts were recorded for this clone. The chain employs TRBV5-4 and TRBJ2-1, with D possibly matching TRBD1 (7 bases). The CDR3 is made up of 15 amino acids. Trimming cost V 5 bases and J 9 bases, with 21 bases left between them. Looked up from germline, CDR1 is SGHNT and CDR2 is YYREEE (reference sequence). CDR3 residues: CASREGADHRGEQFF. The CDR3 DNA reads TGTGCCAGCAGGGAGGGAGCGGACCACAGGGGTGAGCAGTTCTTC.

V usage is TRBV20-1 and J usage is TRBJ2-5; D not resolved. Germline CDR1 DFQATT, CDR2 SNEGSKA (reference sequence). V lost 8 bases and J lost 1, with 8 bases in between. The CDR3 length is 11 residues. The CDR3 nucleotides are TGCAGTACACGGGTCCAAGAGACCCAGTACTTC. Protein: CSTRVQETQYF.

The chain employs TRBV11-3 and TRBJ2-2; no firm D call. With 3 bases removed from V and 0 bases from J, the gap between germline ends came to 5 bases. The germline gives CDR1 SGHNT, CDR2 YENEEA. This CDR3 comprises 14 residues. This CDR3 reads CASSFDTNTGELFF. In DNA, the CDR3 is TGTGCCAGCAGCTTCGACACGAACACCGGGGAGCTGTTTTTT.

The chain carries TRBV4-3 and TRBJ2-1; perhaps TRBD2 as D (7 bases). Germline V gene data show CDR1 as LGHNA and CDR2 as YSLEER. This CDR3 region has 20 residues. Trimming removed 0 bases at V and 2 bases at J, with 23 bases between. The CDR3, as DNA: TGCGCCAGCAGCCAAGATTTCTGGGGGGGGCCCCTTCCCCCCTACAATGAGCAGTTCTTC. Translation gives CASSQDFWGGPLPPYNEQFF.